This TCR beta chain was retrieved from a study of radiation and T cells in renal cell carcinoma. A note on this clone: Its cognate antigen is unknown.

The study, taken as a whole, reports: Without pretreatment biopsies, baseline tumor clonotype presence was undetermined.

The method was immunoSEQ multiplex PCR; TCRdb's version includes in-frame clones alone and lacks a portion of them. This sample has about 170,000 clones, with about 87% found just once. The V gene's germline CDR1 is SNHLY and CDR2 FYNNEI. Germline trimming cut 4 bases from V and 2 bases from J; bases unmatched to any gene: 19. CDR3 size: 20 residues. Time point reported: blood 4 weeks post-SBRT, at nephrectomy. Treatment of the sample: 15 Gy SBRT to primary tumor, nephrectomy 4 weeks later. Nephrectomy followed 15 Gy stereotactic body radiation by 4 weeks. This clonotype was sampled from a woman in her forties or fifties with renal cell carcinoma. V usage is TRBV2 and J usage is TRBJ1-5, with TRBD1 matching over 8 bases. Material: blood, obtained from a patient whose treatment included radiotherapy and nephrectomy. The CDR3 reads CASSVTRQGRSGSGNQPQHF. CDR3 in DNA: TGTGCCAGCAGTGTTACGCGACAGGGGAGGAGTGGGAGCGGCAATCAGCCCCAGCATTTT.